These 25 T cell receptor beta chains were all obtained from the same sample, sequenced in a study of T cell responses to AZD1222 COVID-19 vaccine. Produced via immunoSEQ multiplex PCR; TCRdb's table is partial and in-frame only. The sample holds around 200,000 clones; roughly 93% are singletons and the top ten take 0.99%. Sample: peripheral blood, taken on day 0 of AZD1222 vaccination. These receptors were collected from an adult in good health.

This chain connects TRBV19 to TRBJ2-1; D unclear. The CDR3 is made up of 13 amino acids. From germline, CDR1 is LNHDA and CDR2 SQIVND (reference sequence). V was pared by 1 base and J by 8 bases, with 9 bases between. CDR3 region: CASSIGLGDEQFF. The CDR3 nucleotides are TGTGCCAGTAGTATAGGTCTTGGTGATGAGCAGTTCTTC.

In its sample, this clone was seen a few times. V and J are TRBV27 and TRBJ1-2, with D tentatively TRBD1 (6 bases). V lost 2 bases to trimming and J lost 8 bases, with 18 bases between them. Germline loops: CDR1 MNHEY, CDR2 SMNVEV (reference sequence). The length of the CDR3 is 15 residues. CDR3 DNA: TGTGCCAGCAGTTTAGGACCGCCGCAGGGGAGGGGCTACACCTTC. Its translation: CASSLGPPQGRGYTF.

This rearrangement joins TRBV4-3 to TRBJ2-5; 10 positions match TRBD1. Germline loops: CDR1 LGHNA, CDR2 YSLEER. The CDR3 length is 17 residues. After removal of 1 base from V and 3 bases from J, the junction contained 8 bases not matched to a gene. CDR3 bases: TGCGCCAGCAGCCAAGCGCCGGGACAGGGGTGGGAAGAGACCCAGTACTTC. Translating gives CASSQAPGQGWEETQYF.

The chain joins TRBV5-8 to TRBJ2-1; D is perhaps TRBD1 (6 bases). Germline V lookup: CDR1 SGHTS, CDR2 YDEGEE. Trimming took off 4 bases at V and 0 bases at J, with 14 bases between the two ends. The CDR3 has 16 residues. CDR3 nucleotide sequence: TGTGCCAGCAGCGAAAGGGGGTTCAGCTCCTACAATGAGCAGTTCTTC. Protein product: CASSERGFSSYNEQFF.

The genes are TRBV18 and TRBJ1-5; TRBD1 aligns across 8 bases. CDR3 length: 17 residues. V lost 2 bases and J lost 2; bases outside the gene matches: 8. Germline loops: CDR1 KGHSH, CDR2 LQKENI. The CDR3 DNA follows: TGTGCCAGCTCACCATCGGCAGGGGGCAATGGCAATCAGCCCCAGCATTTT. Its translation: CASSPSAGGNGNQPQHF.

The chain has TRBV4-2 and TRBJ2-7, with no clear D. The CDR3 runs to 13 residues. Germline V gene data show CDR1 as LGHNA and CDR2 as YNFKEQ. The V end was cut by 0 bases, the J end by 2 bases, with 5 bases between. DNA of the CDR3: TGTGCCAGCAGCCAAGACATCCCCTACGAGCAGTACTTC. Amino acid sequence: CASSQDIPYEQYF.

The V call is TRBV6-2 or TRBV6-3, the J call TRBJ2-7; 10 bases align to TRBD1. V lost 4 bases, J lost 4 bases, and 19 bases stayed unmatched. Germline CDR1 reads MNHEY; CDR2 reads SVGEGT. The CDR3 length is 19 residues. CDR3 in DNA: TGTGCCAGCAGTTGCGACAGGGGGCCCTATAGGGCGATTGGATACGAGCAGTACTTC. Translation: CASSCDRGPYRAIGYEQYF.

The chain couples TRBV28 to TRBJ1-6, with D perhaps matching TRBD1 (5 bases). The germline V gene encodes CDR1 MDHEN and CDR2 SYDVKM. Trimming took 4 bases from V and 18 from J, leaving 16 bases between them. This CDR3 has 12 amino acids. Written as DNA, the CDR3 is TGTGCCAGCAGTTCCGGGGGGGTTTCTGGCCACTTT. It yields the protein CASSSGGVSGHF.

The rearrangement links TRBV12-3 or TRBV12-4 to TRBJ2-7, with D unclear. The CDR3 is made up of 12 amino acids. V was pared by 5 bases and J by 5 bases, with 10 bases between. CDR3 coding DNA: TGTGCCAGCAGTCGACAAGGGAACGAGCAGTACTTC. Translating it yields CASSRQGNEQYF.

The chain is built from TRBV10-1 and TRBJ2-7, with D uncertain. This CDR3 has 13 amino acids. V gave up 3 bases and J gave up 3 bases, with 9 bases separating them. CDR1 and CDR2 from the germline V gene are WNHNN and SYGVQD (reference sequence). The CDR3 protein is CASSDGRLYEQYF. The CDR3 DNA follows: TGCGCCAGCAGTGACGGACGTCTCTACGAGCAGTACTTC.

V usage is TRBV28 and J usage is TRBJ2-7, with no clear D. The germline V and J ends were trimmed by 2 bases and 7 bases, with 12 bases remaining between them. Germline assignment: CDR1 MDHEN and CDR2 SYDVKM. The CDR3 covers 13 residues. The CDR3 coding sequence is TGTGCCAGCAGTTTAATCAGCTACTGGGAGCAGTACTTC. Amino acid sequence: CASSLISYWEQYF.

This clone was found once. The rearrangement joins TRBV7-9 to TRBJ2-1; 13 bases map to TRBD2. Trimming at V came to 5 bases and at J to 4 bases, leaving 8 bases not matched to a gene. This CDR3 contains 17 residues. Germline CDR1 is SEHNR and CDR2 is FQNEAQ (reference sequence). The CDR3 DNA reads as TGTGCCAGCAGCCCCCTCGGGGGACTAGCGGGATACAATGAGCAGTTCTTC. This translates into CASSPLGGLAGYNEQFF.

V and J are TRBV28 and TRBJ2-2; 8 nucleotides line up with TRBD1. The CDR3 covers 15 residues. Trimming cost V 8 bases and J 6 bases; bases outside gene matches: 11. Germline V gene lookup returns CDR1 MDHEN and CDR2 SYDVKM. CDR3 amino acids: CASDGTTGEAGELFF. The CDR3 DNA sequence: TGTGCCAGCGACGGAACGACAGGGGAGGCCGGGGAGCTGTTTTTT.

The genes are TRBV2 and TRBJ2-7, with 8 bases identical to TRBD1. Germline CDR1 and CDR2: SNHLY and FYNNEI. The CDR3 loop spans 14 amino acids. With 6 bases clipped from V and 4 bases from J, the junction kept 8 bases outside the gene matches. The CDR3 is CASRGDRRRYEQYF. CDR3 DNA: TGTGCCAGCAGAGGGGACAGGCGCCGTTACGAGCAGTACTTC.

The chain is built from TRBV7-2 and TRBJ2-1; D unresolved. V was trimmed by 2 bases and J by 6 bases, leaving 5 bases between them. Germline assignment: CDR1 SGHTA and CDR2 FQGNSA. CDR3 size: 12 residues. The CDR3 DNA reads TGTGCCAGCAGCTTATATCCCAATGAGCAGTTCTTC. Its translation is CASSLYPNEQFF.

The genes are TRBV28 and TRBJ1-2; a possible D gene is TRBD1 (5 bases). Germline lookup yields CDR1 MDHEN and CDR2 SYDVKM. Deletions cut 7 bases from V and 7 bases from J, with 13 bases between. The CDR3 spans 12 residues. The CDR3 here is CASTLPGFGYTF. The CDR3 DNA reads TGTGCCAGCACTCTCCCAGGGTTTGGCTACACCTTC.

J is TRBJ2-7 and V is TRBV3-1 (or the pseudogene TRBV3-2); TRBD1 aligns across 10 bases. Trimming removed 4 bases from V and 0 bases from J; junction bases left unmatched: 12. CDR3 length: 18 amino acids. Germline V lookup: CDR1 LGHDT, CDR2 YNNKEL (reference sequence). The CDR3 DNA reads as TGTGCCAGCAGCCGACAGGGGGCAAATTCCCTTGTCTCCTACGAGCAGTACTTC. The encoded protein is CASSRQGANSLVSYEQYF.

V is TRBV5-1 and J is TRBJ2-3; 8 bases are a match to TRBD2. This CDR3 has 15 amino acids. The V segment lost 5 bases and the J segment 0 bases; nucleotides outside the gene matches: 5. CDR1 is SGHRS and CDR2 is YFSETQ in the germline V gene. The CDR3 DNA follows: TGCGCCAGCAGACAAAGCGGGAGCAGCACAGATACGCAGTATTTT. It is translated as CASRQSGSSTDTQYF.

This chain joins TRBV9 and TRBJ1-4; a possible D gene is TRBD1 (5 bases). The length of the CDR3 is 17 residues. Between the trimmed V and J ends, which lost 3 bases and 8 bases, there was a span of 23 bases. Germline lookup yields CDR1 SGDLS and CDR2 YYNGEE. The CDR3 loop reads CASSAPLQDRQVEKLFF. The CDR3 DNA follows: TGTGCCAGCAGCGCCCCCCTACAGGATCGACAAGTCGAAAAACTGTTTTTT.

V gene TRBV27 combines with J gene TRBJ1-2, with D perhaps matching TRBD1 (5 bases). Germline CDR1 is MNHEY and CDR2 is SMNVEV (reference sequence). CDR3 length equals 15 residues. V was cut by 4 bases and J by 8 bases, with 20 bases left in between. In nucleotides, the CDR3 is TGTGCCAGCAGTTCCGCCCCTGGCAGGGCGGAAGGCTACACCTTC. It encodes CASSSAPGRAEGYTF.

This chain joins TRBV28 and TRBJ1-5; D ambiguous. The CDR3 loop spans 16 amino acids. The V end was cut by 5 bases, the J end by 3 bases, with 17 bases between. Germline V CDR1 and CDR2: MDHEN, SYDVKM. CDR3 sequence reads: CASSRTGFEANQPQHF. The CDR3 DNA reads as TGTGCCAGCAGTCGAACCGGGTTTGAAGCCAATCAGCCCCAGCATTTT.

V gene TRBV27 combines with J gene TRBJ2-3, with 7 positions matching TRBD1. Looked up from germline, CDR1 is MNHEY and CDR2 is SMNVEV (reference sequence). Trimming removed 5 bases from V and 1 base from J; junction bases left unmatched: 6. The CDR3 length is 15 residues. The CDR3 DNA is TGTGCCAGCAGTCTGACAGGGTTTGGCACAGATACGCAGTATTTT. Its protein is CASSLTGFGTDTQYF.

The chain carries TRBV12-2 and TRBJ1-6; TRBD1 is taken as the D call from the table, unchecked against the DNA. TRBV12-2 is reported as a pseudogene. CDR3 length: 18 amino acids. The CDR3 sequence: CASRLDDNRDRGNSPLHF. The CDR3 region has the DNA TGTGCAAGTCGCTTAGACGATAACCGGGACAGGGGCAATTCACCCCTCCACTTT.

In the case of this clone: The same CDR3 arises from other DNA sequences in this sample as well. The rearrangement joins TRBV28 to TRBJ1-2, with TRBD1 as a possible D gene (5 bases). Trimming removed 2 bases from V and 8 bases from J, with 9 bases in between. The CDR3 extends over 12 amino acids. Germline lookup yields CDR1 MDHEN and CDR2 SYDVKM. CDR3 nucleotide sequence: TGTGCCAGCAGTTTAGGGACCGGGGGCTACACCTTC. Protein product: CASSLGTGGYTF.

V usage is TRBV28 and J usage is TRBJ1-5; 7 bases agree with TRBD1. This CDR3 region has 13 residues. Germline CDR1 and CDR2: MDHEN and SYDVKM. V was clipped by 5 bases and J by 3 bases; unmatched bases: 1. CDR3 sequence: CASSDRANQPQHF. The DNA of the CDR3 is TGTGCCAGCAGTGACAGGGCCAATCAGCCCCAGCATTTT.